The 30 T cell receptor beta chains reported below all come from one sample, sequenced in a study of metastatic and nonmetastatic thyroid tumors (dated by TCRdb to about 2020). Libraries were made using PCR. Data came from an Illumina HiSeq 4000. Using fastp trimming at Q25 and MiXCR clonotype assembly, TCRdb reanalyzed the public sequencing data and kept in-frame beta chains. The sample contains about 20,000 clones, 10% to 15% of them found a single time. The ten most abundant clones make up 5.5% to 8% of the sample. Before undergoing thyroid surgery, none of the patients had been given any kind of treatment. Material for sequencing was blood. The receptor source for this set is a male donor with papillary thyroid cancer or a benign thyroid nodule (not recorded which). Some clones in this sample may be carry-over from other donors' samples.

The chain is built from TRBV28 and TRBJ2-7; weak D call: TRBD2 (6 bases). Germline loops: CDR1 MDHEN, CDR2 SYDVKM. Trimming took off 6 bases at V and 1 base at J, with 13 bases between the two ends. The CDR3 sequence is 14 residues long. CDR3 in amino acids: CASRRGSISYEQYF. As DNA, the CDR3 is TGTGCCAGCAGGCGGGGTTCCATTTCCTACGAGCAGTACTTC.

This clone ranks as medium-sized. This chain links TRBV6-1 with TRBJ2-3; no firm D call. CDR1 is MNHNS, CDR2 SASEGT, per germline. CDR3 length: 15 amino acids. V was cut by 4 bases and J by 2 bases, with 13 bases left in between. CDR3 in DNA: TGTGCCAGCAGTGGGGCACCGGGTGACACAGATACGCAGTATTTT. It translates to CASSGAPGDTDTQYF.

In its sample, this clone was seen many times. The gene calls are TRBV4-1 and TRBJ2-2, with 9 bases fitting TRBD2. V lost 1 base to trimming and J lost 2 bases; unmatched junction nucleotides: 11. This CDR3 spans 19 amino acids. Germline V lookup: CDR1 MGHRA, CDR2 YSYEKL. The CDR3 DNA reads as TGCGCCAGCAGCCAAGGTCTGGTAGCGGGAGTGGGAAACACCGGGGAGCTGTTTTTT. Translation gives CASSQGLVAGVGNTGELFF.

This clone was detected ten times or more. The sample carries other DNA sequences with the same CDR3. The J gene is TRBJ1-4, the V gene TRBV28; TRBD1 is a possible D gene (5 bases). Deletions cut 2 bases from V and 4 bases from J, with 11 bases between. Germline CDR1 MDHEN, CDR2 SYDVKM. The CDR3 sequence is 15 residues long. Written as DNA, the CDR3 is TGTGCCAGCAGTTTAGGGGGAACTCTTAATGAAAAACTGTTTTTT. Encoded protein: CASSLGGTLNEKLFF.

In this sample, this clone turned up many times. This CDR3 is also generated by other DNA sequences in the sample. The chain links TRBV12-5 to TRBJ1-1; the D is unclear. The CDR3 is made up of 14 amino acids. V lost 7 bases, J lost 1 base, and 13 bases lay in between. CDR1 and CDR2 from the germline V gene are LGHNT and FRNRAP. The CDR3: CASAGQMGNTEAFF. The CDR3 region has the DNA TGTGCTAGTGCGGGCCAGATGGGGAACACTGAAGCTTTCTTT.

This clone was recorded many times. The chain joins TRBV2 to TRBJ2-3, with a tentative D call TRBD1 (6 bases). V was cut by 6 bases and J by 0 bases, with 25 bases left in between. This CDR3 is 19 amino acids long. Germline CDR1 is SNHLY and CDR2 is FYNNEI. DNA of the CDR3: TGTGCCAGCAGGGAGAATCTTCCTCCGGGACACCCGAGCACAGATACGCAGTATTTT. It translates to CASRENLPPGHPSTDTQYF. The full variable domain, rest sourced from reference TRBV2 and TRBJ2-3, is EPEVTQTPSHQVTQMGQEVILRCVPISNHLYFYWYRQILGQKVEFLVSFYNNEISEKSEIFDDQFSVERPDGSNFTLKIRSTKLEDSAMYFCASRENLPPGHPSTDTQYFGPGTRLTVL.

V is TRBV20-1 and J is TRBJ1-5, with a tentative D call TRBD1 (6 bases). The V end lost 1 base, the J end lost 7 bases, and 11 bases lay between the germline ends. There are 13 residues in the CDR3. Germline-derived CDR1 and CDR2 are DFQATT and SNEGSKA (reference sequence). The CDR3 reads CSARVQGEQPQHF. The DNA of the CDR3 is TGCAGTGCTAGAGTACAGGGTGAACAGCCCCAGCATTTT.

The chain has TRBV27 and TRBJ2-3, with a tentative D call TRBD1 (5 bases). The CDR3 has 14 amino acids. V was pared by 3 bases and J by 5 bases, with 12 bases between. Per the germline V gene, CDR1 is MNHEY and CDR2 is SMNVEV (reference sequence). CDR3 DNA sequence: TGTGCCAGCAGTTTGACCAACAGGCTAGATACGCAGTATTTT. It specifies CASSLTNRLDTQYF.

This clone occurred many times. The chain recombines TRBV7-8 with TRBJ1-4; TRBD1 matches at 11 bases. The V and J ends lost 5 bases and 7 bases, in that order; junction bases with no gene match: 12. Germline CDR1 is SGHVS and CDR2 is FQNEAQ. The CDR3 spans 17 residues. The CDR3 sequence is CASSHRRGQGAGEKLFF. CDR3 DNA: TGTGCCAGCAGCCACCGGAGAGGACAGGGGGCCGGTGAAAAACTGTTTTTT.

This clone was recorded many times. This same CDR3 is encoded by further DNA sequences in the sample. This rearrangement joins TRBV30 to TRBJ2-7; 10 positions agree with TRBD2. This CDR3 spans 12 amino acids. Looked up from germline, CDR1 is GTSNPN and CDR2 is SVGIG (reference sequence). Trimming cost V 5 bases and J 3 bases; bases outside gene matches: 1. For the CDR3, the DNA is TGTGCCTGGGGACTAGCGGACTACGAGCAGTACTTC. Translated, it gives CAWGLADYEQYF.

The table lists this clone with a few counts. This chain joins TRBV12-3 or TRBV12-4 and TRBJ2-5; tentative D call: TRBD1 (5 bases). The CDR3 spans 14 residues. The ends were cut back, 1 base at V and 1 base at J, with 7 bases in the middle. CDR3 region: CASSLVTVQETQYF. The CDR3 coding sequence is TGTGCCAGCAGTTTAGTGACAGTCCAAGAGACCCAGTACTTC.

This clone occurred many times. V is TRBV5-1 and J is TRBJ2-7, with a weak D call TRBD1 (6 bases). The length of the CDR3 is 14 residues. The germline V gene encodes CDR1 SGHRS and CDR2 YFSETQ. Deletions cut 4 bases from V and 6 bases from J, with 17 bases between. The CDR3 DNA is TGCGCCAGCAGCCCCGGGACAAAAGGGGGCGAGCAGTACTTC. It is translated as CASSPGTKGGEQYF.

There are many counts of this clone. The chain recombines TRBV30 with TRBJ1-1; D gene unclear. CDR1 and CDR2 from the germline V gene are GTSNPN and SVGIG (reference sequence). This CDR3 is 11 amino acids long. V was trimmed by 4 bases and J by 6 bases, leaving 9 bases between them. This CDR3 reads CAWTTGPEAFF. In nucleotides, the CDR3 is TGTGCCTGGACCACGGGCCCTGAAGCTTTCTTT. The variable domain in full, with the rest retrieved from reference TRBV30 and TRBJ1-1, is SQTIHQWPATLVQPVGSPLSLECTVEGTSNPNLYWYRQAAGRGLQLLFYSVGIGQISSEVPQNLSASRPQDRQFILSSKKLLLSDSGFYLCAWTTGPEAFFGQGTRLTVV.

This clone was observed many times. The chain is built from TRBV10-1 and TRBJ2-7; D perhaps matches TRBD1 (6 bases). Germline CDR1 reads WNHNN; CDR2 reads SYGVQD (reference sequence). The CDR3 is made up of 16 amino acids. The V gene lost 6 bases and the J gene lost 4 bases, with 22 bases spanning the gap. The chain's CDR3 is CASSRDISDPPYEQYF. CDR3 in DNA: TGCGCCAGCAGCCGGGACATCTCCGACCCCCCTTACGAGCAGTACTTC.

This clone was observed at least ten times. V gene TRBV6-1 combines with J gene TRBJ1-3, with no clear D. The CDR3 loop spans 14 amino acids. The V and J ends lost 1 base and 4 bases respectively, with 8 bases between them. Germline assignment: CDR1 MNHNS and CDR2 SASEGT. The DNA of the CDR3 is TGTGCCAGCAGTGAAGTGGGGATGGGAAACACCATATATTTT. Encoded protein: CASSEVGMGNTIYF.

This clone occurred once. V is TRBV9 and J is TRBJ2-1; TRBD1 agrees at 8 bases. The CDR3 sequence is 16 residues long. Germline V lookup: CDR1 SGDLS, CDR2 YYNGEE. Germline trimming cut 0 bases from V and 6 bases from J; bases unmatched to any gene: 8. The CDR3 here is CASSVDETGVRNEQFF. CDR3 bases: TGTGCCAGCAGCGTAGACGAGACAGGGGTTCGCAATGAGCAGTTCTTC.

This clone occurred many times. This rearrangement joins TRBV7-2 to TRBJ2-1; 8 bases line up with TRBD2. With 5 bases clipped from V and 5 bases from J, the junction kept 11 bases outside the gene matches. The CDR3 length is 16 residues. Germline V gene data show CDR1 as SGHTA and CDR2 as FQGNSA. The chain's CDR3 is CASSLIAGITNNEQFF. As DNA, the CDR3 is TGTGCCAGCAGCCTCATAGCGGGAATCACAAACAATGAGCAGTTCTTC.

In this sample, this clone turned up many times. This chain uses TRBV7-8 with TRBJ2-1, with D possibly TRBD1 on 6 matching bases. Germline V CDR1 and CDR2: SGHVS, FQNEAQ. V was clipped by 3 bases and J by 0 bases, with 15 bases between them. The CDR3 runs to 17 residues. As DNA, the CDR3 is TGTGCCAGCAGCTTGGGGGCAGGGTATAGCTCCTACAATGAGCAGTTCTTC. As protein: CASSLGAGYSSYNEQFF.

This clone was seen many times. The chain is built from TRBV11-3 and TRBJ2-2; TRBD2 agrees at 8 bases. This CDR3 has 14 residues. V shed 5 bases and J 4 bases; nucleotides not matched to a gene: 3. Germline lookup yields CDR1 SGHNT and CDR2 YENEEA. The CDR3 region is CASSSGGSTGELFF. CDR3 in DNA: TGTGCCAGCAGCAGCGGGGGTTCCACCGGGGAGCTGTTTTTT. The variable domain in full, with the rest retrieved from reference TRBV11-3 and TRBJ2-2, is EAGVVQSPRYKIIEKKQPVAFWCNPISGHNTLYWYLQNLGQGPELLIRYENEEAVDDSQLPKDRFSAERLKGVDSTLKIQPAELGDSAVYLCASSSGGSTGELFFGEGSRLTVL.

The chain combines TRBV11-2 with TRBJ1-6, with TRBD1 matching 8 bases. Trimming at V came to 2 bases and at J to 7 bases, leaving 10 bases not matched to a gene. The CDR3 runs 17 residues. In germline, CDR1 is SGHAT, CDR2 FQNNGV. As DNA, the CDR3 is TGTGCCAGCAGCTTAACTAGGATCGGGACAGGCAATTCACCCCTCCACTTT. It specifies CASSLTRIGTGNSPLHF.

V is TRBV7-3 and J is TRBJ2-2; TRBD2 aligns across 7 bases. Germline V gives CDR1 SGHTA, CDR2 FQGTGA. The CDR3 runs 15 residues. Losses at the gene ends were 2 bases for V and 0 bases for J; bases not matched to a gene: 0. CDR3 region: CASSLGLANTGELFF. The CDR3 nucleotides are TGTGCCAGCAGCTTAGGACTAGCGAACACCGGGGAGCTGTTTTTT.

At least ten counts were recorded for this clone. V usage is TRBV4-2 and J usage is TRBJ1-6; D not resolved. Trimming cost V 0 bases and J 4 bases, with 22 bases left between them. The CDR3 has 20 residues. Germline assignment: CDR1 LGHNA and CDR2 YNFKEQ. CDR3 amino acids: CASSQDLGEIRARYNSPLHF. The CDR3 DNA reads as TGTGCCAGCAGCCAAGATCTCGGCGAAATTAGGGCCAGATATAATTCACCCCTCCACTTT.

CDR3 loop: CASSLQGEYGYTF. The CDR3, as DNA: TGTGCCAGCAGTTTACAGGGAGAGTATGGCTACACCTTC. The chain employs TRBV12-3 or TRBV12-4 and TRBJ1-2, with D maybe TRBD1 (5 bases). This CDR3 has 13 residues. V was trimmed by 2 bases and J by 5 bases, leaving 9 bases between them.

The chain recombines TRBV9 with TRBJ2-1; no clear D. CDR3 size: 15 residues. Looked up from germline, CDR1 is SGDLS and CDR2 is YYNGEE. Deletions cut 0 bases from V and 0 bases from J, with 7 bases between. The DNA of the CDR3 is TGTGCCAGCAGCGTAGGAGCGAGCTCCTACAATGAGCAGTTCTTC. It is translated as CASSVGASSYNEQFF.

This clone was recorded many times. The chain carries TRBV18 and TRBJ2-3, with no clear D. V lost 4 bases and J lost 8, with 7 bases in between. This CDR3 has 11 residues. Germline values: CDR1 KGHSH, CDR2 LQKENI. The CDR3 DNA follows: TGTGCCAGCTCACTCTCGGGTACGCAGTATTTT. Encoded protein: CASSLSGTQYF.

Ten or more counts support this clone. The CDR3, as DNA: TGTGCCAGCAGCCTGCTATCGGGGACAGACCAAGAGACCCAGTACTTC. It encodes CASSLLSGTDQETQYF. The chain combines TRBV3-1 with TRBJ2-5, with 7 bases matching TRBD1. This CDR3 spans 16 amino acids. With V trimmed by 4 bases and J by 0 bases, 8 bases remained unmatched. Germline-derived CDR1 and CDR2 are LGHDT and YNNKEL (reference sequence).

This clone was seen a handful of times. This may stem from a read error, because a much larger clone lies one nucleotide away. The conserved phenylalanine or tryptophan is not found at the CDR3 terminus, so this likely reflects a read error. This chain connects TRBV12-5 to TRBJ2-1, with D unclear. The CDR3 is 15 residues long. The germline gives CDR1 LGHNT, CDR2 FRNRAP. V lost 4 bases and J lost 8, with 18 bases in between. CDR3 nucleotides: TGTGCTAGTGGTTCGGCCGACTGTGAATTTGATGAGCAGTTCCTC. Its protein product is CASGSADCEFDEQFL.

This clone is labeled medium-sized. This chain links TRBV6-4 with TRBJ2-3; 7 nucleotides line up with TRBD2. Germline loops: CDR1 MRHNA, CDR2 SNTAGT. This CDR3 comprises 15 residues. The J segment lost 2 bases and the V segment lost 9 bases, leaving 11 bases of the junction unmatched. The CDR3 DNA is TGTGCCAGTTCCCCCGGGACTACAGACACAGATACGCAGTATTTT. As protein: CASSPGTTDTDTQYF.

J is TRBJ2-3 and V is TRBV6-5; D may be TRBD1 (8 bases). V was cut by 2 bases and J by 14 bases, with 17 bases left in between. CDR3 size: 13 residues. The germline CDR1 and CDR2 sequences are MNHEY and SVGAGI. The CDR3 sequence is CASSYTNRGGTYF. DNA for the CDR3: TGTGCCAGCAGTTACACAAACAGGGGGGGCACGTATTTT.

This clone was seen at least ten times. CDR3 nucleotide sequence: TGCGCCAGCAGCTTAAGACAGAGTAATGAAAAACTGTTTTTT. Protein sequence: CASSLRQSNEKLFF. The chain combines TRBV5-1 with TRBJ1-4; D is perhaps TRBD1 (5 bases). The V gene lost 2 bases and the J gene lost 4 bases, with 9 bases spanning the gap. The germline V gene has CDR1 SGHRS and CDR2 YFSETQ. The CDR3 runs to 14 residues.